The TCR beta chain described here comes from a study of blood T cells in healthy people across ages. Germline CDR1 MNHEY, CDR2 SMNVEV (reference sequence). The CDR3 spans 13 residues. V lost 0 bases and J lost 7, with 9 bases in between. Combining a sample-barcoded 5' primer with a J-beta primer mix, a second PCR ran for 7 to 11 cycles. Each cDNA was tagged by a template-switch adaptor containing 12 random nucleotides. TCRdb reanalysed the 5' RACE reads using MiXCR and keeps one entry per CDR3 protein. The sample shows some 760,000 distinct CDR3 sequences, 20% to 25% of them seen only once. In addition, the sample was reused for a study of T cells of mothers and their children. As that study records: Across the analysis, no persistent microchimeric T cell clones were detected.

The rearrangement joins TRBV27 to TRBJ1-1; D remains unclear. Source material: blood. The receptor's source is a boy under 18 in good health. In nucleotides, the CDR3 is TGTGCCAGCAGTTTATCCGGGGTAGATGAAGCTTTCTTT. Translated, it gives CASSLSGVDEAFF.